The source of this TCR beta chain is a study of blood T cells in healthy people across ages. Alongside a J-beta primer mix, a sample-barcoded 5' primer served in a second PCR lasting roughly 6 to 11 cycles. The template-switch adaptor was a 5' adaptor with 12 random nucleotides. It tagged each cDNA molecule. TCRdb fed the 5' RACE reads into MiXCR, producing one record per CDR3 protein. Of fewer than 1,000,000 distinct CDR3 sequences detected, about 47% appear once; the ten largest clones hold 18%. The ends lost 1 base at V and 3 bases at J; junction bases unmatched: 10. The CDR3 extends over 18 amino acids. The germline gives CDR1 LGHDT, CDR2 YNNKEL (reference sequence). Each sample used at least 6 million PBMCs.

This receptor was identified in a man aged 80 or over in good health. Source material: blood. This sequence joins TRBV3-1 and TRBJ2-1; TRBD2 agrees at 9 bases. This CDR3 is CASSQGVAGVINYNEQFF. The CDR3 DNA follows: TGTGCCAGCAGCCAAGGGGTAGCGGGAGTTATAAACTACAATGAGCAGTTCTTC.